Below are 30 T cell receptor beta chains sequenced from a single sample in a study of glioma-infiltrating T cells. Amplification of TCR alpha and beta CDR3 regions from RNA used iRepertoire nested multiplex PCR. MiXCR was run by TCRdb on the multiplex PCR reads, yielding one entry per CDR3 protein. The sample lists around 90,000 distinct CDR3 sequences; 35% to 45% were seen once. The sequenced sample was glioma tissue, nonneoplastic brain tissue, or PBMCs (not recorded which). The receptor source for this set is a human donor with low-grade glioma or glioblastoma, undergoing nonglioma brain surgery, or in good health (not recorded which).

This clonotype was recorded at least ten times. The chain links TRBV28 to TRBJ1-2, with a weak D call TRBD1 (5 bases). Germline CDR1 reads MDHEN; CDR2 reads SYDVKM. Trimming pared 6 bases from V and 4 bases from J, leaving 15 bases between. This CDR3 is built from 14 residues. CDR3 residues: CASRWAQRGYGYTF. CDR3 bases: TGTGCCAGCAGGTGGGCCCAGAGGGGCTATGGCTACACCTTC.

This clonotype has ten or more counts. V is TRBV11-2 and J is TRBJ2-3, with D perhaps assigned TRBD1 or TRBD2 (7 bases each). The CDR3 is 17 residues long. CDR1 and CDR2 from the germline V gene are SGHAT and FQNNGV. V was clipped by 7 bases and J by 5 bases, with 25 bases between them. CDR3 protein: CASTEKRMAGGGDTQYF. Here the CDR3 DNA reads TGTGCCAGCACCGAAAAAAGAATGGCAGGGGGGGGAGATACGCAGTATTTT. Combining the CDR3 with reference TRBV11-2 and TRBJ2-3 gives the whole variable domain EAGVAQSPRYKIIEKRQSVAFWCNPISGHATLYWYQQILGQGPKLLIQFQNNGVVDDSQLPKDRFSAERLKGVDSTLKIQPAKLEDSAVYLCASTEKRMAGGGDTQYFGPGTRLTVL.

At least ten counts were recorded for this clonotype. One end of the junction is discordant with germline, which a read error may explain. This chain connects TRBV11-2 to TRBJ2-2; D might be TRBD2 (5 bases). The CDR3 loop spans 13 amino acids. From germline, CDR1 is SGHAT and CDR2 FQNNGV. CDR3: CASSLISSGELLF. In nucleotides, the CDR3 is TGTGCCAGCAGCTTAATCTCGTCCGGGGAGCTGCTTTTT.

Notes on this clonotype: Just one base apart from a much larger clone, this may be a read error. The chain employs TRBV3-1 and TRBJ2-7, with 10 bases matching TRBD2. CDR1 is LGHDT and CDR2 is YNNKEL in the germline V gene (reference sequence). The CDR3 has 15 residues. V shed 4 bases and J 4 bases; nucleotides not matched to a gene: 7. This CDR3 is CASSPQWTSGYEQYF. CDR3 DNA sequence: TGTGCCAGCAGCCCTCAGTGGACTAGCGGATACGAGCAGTACTTC.

This clonotype was seen ten or more times. The V gene is TRBV28, the J gene TRBJ1-1; D gene unclear. Per germline, CDR1 MDHEN and CDR2 SYDVKM. Trimming cost V 2 bases and J 5 bases, with 6 bases left between them. The CDR3 runs 12 residues. The CDR3 loop reads CASSLVGTEAFF. For the CDR3, the DNA is TGTGCCAGCAGTTTAGTTGGGACTGAAGCTTTCTTT.

About this clonotype itself: A much bigger clone sits one base away, suggesting this may be a read error. The chain combines TRBV7-2 with TRBJ1-4, with TRBD1 matching over 8 bases. The CDR3 runs 13 residues. From germline, CDR1 is SGHTA and CDR2 FQGNSA. Written as DNA, the CDR3 is TGTTCCAGCAGCTTGACAGGGGATGAAAAACTGTTTTTT. It codes for CSSSLTGDEKLFF. Using reference TRBV7-2 and TRBJ1-4 for the parts outside the CDR3, the full variable domain is GAGVSQSPSNKVTEKGKDVELRCDPISGHTALYWYRQSLGQGLEFLIYFQGNSAPDKSGLPSDRFSAERTGGSVSTLTIQRTQQEDSAVYLCSSSLTGDEKLFFGSGTQLSVL.

Remarks on this clonotype: One end of the junction fails to match germline, which may point to a read error. J is TRBJ2-5 and V is TRBV3-1; D tentatively reads TRBD1 or TRBD2 (5 bases each). The CDR3 contains 15 residues. The V gene's germline CDR1 is LGHDT and CDR2 YNNKEL (reference sequence). For the CDR3, the DNA is TGTGCCAGCAGCCAGGGGGTAGCTCTCCAAGAGAGCCAGTACTTC. Amino acid sequence: CASSQGVALQESQYF.

The gene calls are TRBV6-2 or TRBV6-3 and TRBJ2-5; D gene uncertain. The CDR3 has 16 residues. Trimming took 6 bases from V and 5 from J, leaving 22 bases between them. CDR1 and CDR2 (germline): MNHEY, SVGEGT. This CDR3 is CASSQDAVDSGETQYF. The CDR3 region has the DNA TGTGCCAGCAGCCAAGACGCAGTGGATTCTGGGGAGACCCAGTACTTC.

This clonotype was picked up many times. The chain combines TRBV29-1 with TRBJ2-3, with D unresolved. The CDR3 extends over 10 amino acids. CDR1 and CDR2 from the germline V gene are SQVTM and ANQGSEA. Between the trimmed V and J ends, which lost 4 bases and 6 bases, there was a span of 5 bases. CDR3 sequence reads: CSVGGDTQYF. CDR3 coding DNA: TGCAGCGTTGGCGGTGATACGCAGTATTTT.

Notes on this clonotype: This sequence may be a read error, since a much larger clone differs from it by one base. The chain has TRBV5-1 and TRBJ1-1; D is possibly TRBD1 (5 bases). The germline gives CDR1 SGHRS, CDR2 YFSETQ. The CDR3 runs 13 residues. CDR3 protein: CASSLRRGTGAFF. CDR3 in DNA: TGCGCCAGCAGCTTGAGAAGGGGCACTGGAGCTTTCTTT.

This clonotype was recorded once. A much larger clone differs from this one at a single base, so this may be a read error. This chain links TRBV7-3 with TRBJ2-2; D possibly matches TRBD1 or TRBD2 (5 bases each). Germline values: CDR1 SGHTA, CDR2 FQGTGA. The CDR3 spans 16 residues. In nucleotides, the CDR3 is TGTGCCAGCAGCCCCAACGGGGCCGCGAACACCGTGGAGCTGTTTTTT. Its translation is CASSPNGAANTVELFF.

J is TRBJ2-7 and V is TRBV14, with D perhaps given as TRBD1 or TRBD2 (5 bases each). The CDR3 loop spans 12 amino acids. Trimming pared 5 bases from V and 7 bases from J, leaving 12 bases between. Germline-derived CDR1 and CDR2 are SGHDN and FVKESK. The CDR3 DNA reads TGTGCCAGCAGCGATGCCGAGGGGGAGCAGTACTTC. This sequence encodes CASSDAEGEQYF. Using reference TRBV14 and TRBJ2-7 for the parts outside the CDR3, the full variable domain is EAGVTQFPSHSVIEKGQTVTLRCDPISGHDNLYWYRRVMGKEIKFLLHFVKESKQDESGMPNNRFLAERTGGTYSTLKVQPAELEDSGVYFCASSDAEGEQYFGPGTRLTVT.

Note on this clonotype: One end of the junction varies from germline; a read error may be responsible. The CDR3 bases are TGTGCCAGCAGTTCTTGGAGCGGCGAGAAGTACTTC. As protein: CASSSWSGEKYF. V usage is TRBV27 and J usage is TRBJ2-7; TRBD2 might be the D (5 bases). Germline V gene data show CDR1 as MNHEY and CDR2 as SMNVEV (reference sequence). CDR3 size: 12 residues.

A note on this clonotype: A read error may produce the germline difference seen at one junction end. The chain recombines TRBV20-1 with TRBJ1-2; no reliable D call. CDR1 is DFQATT, CDR2 SNEGSKA, per germline (reference sequence). The CDR3 consists of 12 residues. As DNA, the CDR3 is TGCAGTGCTAGAAGTGACTGGAGTGGCTACACTTTC. Its translation is CSARSDWSGYTF.

This clonotype has just a few counts. This may be a read error: a much more frequent sequence differs by one nucleotide. V is TRBV18 and J is TRBJ2-5; a weak D match, TRBD2 (6 bases). The CDR3 has 14 amino acids. Germline V lookup: CDR1 KGHSH, CDR2 LQKENI. The CDR3 loop is CAGSPLSGEETQYF. Here the CDR3 DNA reads TGTGCCGGCTCACCACTGTCGGGGGAAGAGACCCAGTACTTC.

Concerning this clonotype: This sequence may be a read error, since a much larger clone differs from it by one base. This chain uses TRBV5-1 with TRBJ2-2, with 8 bases lining up with TRBD2. CDR1 SGHRS and CDR2 YFSETQ come from the germline V gene. The CDR3 covers 14 residues. The DNA for the CDR3 is TGCGCCAGCAGCTTCGGGAGGGACACCTGGGAGCTGTTTTTT. Translated, it gives CASSFGRDTWELFF.

This clonotype was recorded a few times. CDR3 sequence reads: CAWTPIRDRYSYEQYF. The CDR3 DNA reads TGTGCCTGGACCCCTATCCGGGACAGGTACTCCTACGAGCAGTACTTC. The chain couples TRBV30 to TRBJ2-7; 8 bases agree with TRBD1. Germline CDR1 and CDR2: GTSNPN and SVGIG (reference sequence). With 4 bases clipped from V and 0 bases from J, the junction kept 11 bases outside the gene matches. This CDR3 spans 16 amino acids.

The chain is built from TRBV11-2 and TRBJ2-7; D uncertain. The CDR3 extends over 14 amino acids. CDR1 is SGHAT and CDR2 is FQNNGV in the germline V gene. The ends were cut back, 6 bases at V and 7 bases at J, with 19 bases in the middle. This chain's CDR3 is CASRPIINANEQYF. Here the CDR3 DNA reads TGTGCCAGCAGACCAATTATCAATGCGAATGAGCAGTACTTC.

This chain joins TRBV10-3 and TRBJ2-2; D perhaps matches TRBD1 (6 bases). CDR3 size: 17 residues. V gave up 0 bases and J gave up 7 bases, with 18 bases separating them. The germline V gene encodes CDR1 ENHRY and CDR2 SYGVKD. The CDR3 bases are TGTGCCATCAGTGAGTCGGTGGACAGCGCGAGCGACGGGGAGCTGTTTTTT. Protein product: CAISESVDSASDGELFF.

This clonotype came up many times. The chain carries TRBV5-1 and TRBJ2-3; D call uncertain. Trimming removed 5 bases at V and 3 bases at J, with 7 bases between. This CDR3 is built from 12 residues. Germline V gene lookup returns CDR1 SGHRS and CDR2 YFSETQ. CDR3 amino acids: CASRSRTDTQYF. CDR3 coding DNA: TGCGCCAGCAGATCGAGGACAGATACGCAGTATTTT.

This clonotype is medium-sized (0.01 to 0.1%) within its sample. The chain joins TRBV6-2 or TRBV6-3 to TRBJ2-7; TRBD1 matches 7 bases. The CDR3 spans 14 residues. V gave up 5 bases and J gave up 3 bases; unmatched junction bases: 7. Germline lookup yields CDR1 MNHEY and CDR2 SVGEGT. CDR3 protein: CASSALGTDYEQYF. In DNA, the CDR3 is TGTGCCAGCAGTGCGCTCGGGACAGACTACGAGCAGTACTTC.

V usage is TRBV9 and J usage is TRBJ2-7; no reliable D call. The CDR3 extends over 15 amino acids. Trimming shortened V by 0 bases and J by 1 base, and 11 bases separated the two germline ends. Germline loops: CDR1 SGDLS, CDR2 YYNGEE. DNA of the CDR3: TGTGCCAGCAGCGTAGCTACCGGGTCTTCCTACGAGCAGTACTTC. Its protein is CASSVATGSSYEQYF.

There are many counts of this clonotype. The chain carries TRBV2 and TRBJ2-1; possible D gene TRBD2, 5 bases. The CDR3 covers 14 residues. Trimming stripped 6 bases from V and 2 bases from J, with 11 bases between. Per germline, CDR1 SNHLY and CDR2 FYNNEI. The CDR3: CASSAARAYNEQFF. As DNA, the CDR3 is TGTGCCAGCAGCGCGGCGAGGGCCTACAATGAGCAGTTCTTC.

Concerning this clonotype itself: This may be a read error: a much more frequent sequence differs by one nucleotide. The CDR3 region is CASSFPTSVAFTDTQYF. The CDR3 DNA sequence: TGTGCCAGCAGCTTTCCGACTAGCGTGGCTTTTACAGATACGCAGTATTTT. The rearrangement joins TRBV5-4 to TRBJ2-3; 8 bases agree with TRBD2. V was pared by 2 bases and J by 3 bases, with 11 bases of the junction left unmatched. Per germline, CDR1 SGHNT and CDR2 YYREEE (reference sequence). The length of the CDR3 is 17 residues.

Regarding this clonotype: Relative to the germline gene, one junction end is altered; a read error may explain this. The chain is built from TRBV7-9 and TRBJ2-5; 7 bases map to TRBD2. The CDR3 is made up of 16 amino acids. Germline loops: CDR1 SEHNR, CDR2 FQNEAQ (reference sequence). The CDR3 DNA follows: TGTGCCAGCAGCTTAGGGACTAGAGGTGATGGAGAGACCCTGTACTTC. Translating gives CASSLGTRGDGETLYF. Full variable domain (rest looked up from reference TRBV7-9 and TRBJ2-5): DTGVSQNPRHKITKRGQNVTFRCDPISEHNRLYWYRQTLGQGPEFLTYFQNEAQLEKSRLLSDRFSAERPKGSFSTLEIQRTEQGDSAMYLCASSLGTRGDGETLYFGPGTRLLVL.

The table lists this clonotype with many counts. V gene TRBV3-1 combines with J gene TRBJ1-6; D not certain. The CDR3 sequence is 13 residues long. Germline V gene data show CDR1 as LGHDT and CDR2 as YNNKEL (reference sequence). V was clipped by 4 bases and J by 10 bases, with 11 bases between them. The CDR3 DNA is TGTGCCAGCAGCCCGAACGTAGGATCACCCCTCCACTTT. This sequence encodes CASSPNVGSPLHF.

This chain uses TRBV6-2 or TRBV6-3 with TRBJ2-5; 7 nucleotides line up with TRBD2. This CDR3 is 12 amino acids long. Losses at the gene ends were 4 bases for V and 4 bases for J; bases not matched to a gene: 0. Germline loops: CDR1 MNHEY, CDR2 SVGEGT. The chain's CDR3 is CASSWGGETQYF. In DNA form, the CDR3 reads TGTGCCAGCAGTTGGGGGGGAGAGACCCAGTACTTC.

To note about this clonotype: This may arise from a read error, as a much more abundant clone is one base away. The chain combines TRBV7-8 with TRBJ1-2, with D possibly being TRBD1 (5 bases). This CDR3 contains 18 residues. Germline-derived CDR1 and CDR2 are SGHVS and FQNEAQ. Trimming pared 3 bases from V and 0 bases from J, leaving 20 bases between. CDR3 sequence reads: CASSFSPVQVTANYGYTF. The CDR3 nucleotides read TGTGCCAGCAGCTTCTCCCCCGTACAGGTGACAGCTAACTATGGCTACACCTTC. The entire variable domain, with the rest obtained from reference TRBV7-8 and TRBJ1-2, is as follows: GAGVSQSPRYKVAKRGQDVALRCDPISGHVSLFWYQQALGQGPEFLTYFQNEAQLDKSGLPSDRFFAERPEGSVSTLKIQRTQQEDSAVYLCASSFSPVQVTANYGYTFGSGTRLTVV.

This clonotype was counted at least ten times. V gene TRBV29-1 combines with J gene TRBJ2-1; 7 bases match TRBD2. After removal of 4 bases from V and 4 bases from J, the junction contained 4 bases not matched to a gene. The CDR3 is made up of 13 amino acids. Looked up from germline, CDR1 is SQVTM and CDR2 is ANQGSEA. The CDR3: CSVALARYNEQFF. CDR3 DNA sequence: TGCAGCGTTGCACTAGCGAGATACAATGAGCAGTTCTTC.

Points on this clonotype: At one end the junction does not follow the germline gene, possibly because of a read error. This chain links TRBV7-6 with TRBJ1-2, with D hard to call. The germline V gene has CDR1 SGHVS and CDR2 FNYEAQ. This CDR3 spans 14 amino acids. CDR3 DNA sequence: TGTGCCAGCAGCACCTCAACGGCGGGCTATGGCTACGCCTTC. It yields the protein CASSTSTAGYGYAF.